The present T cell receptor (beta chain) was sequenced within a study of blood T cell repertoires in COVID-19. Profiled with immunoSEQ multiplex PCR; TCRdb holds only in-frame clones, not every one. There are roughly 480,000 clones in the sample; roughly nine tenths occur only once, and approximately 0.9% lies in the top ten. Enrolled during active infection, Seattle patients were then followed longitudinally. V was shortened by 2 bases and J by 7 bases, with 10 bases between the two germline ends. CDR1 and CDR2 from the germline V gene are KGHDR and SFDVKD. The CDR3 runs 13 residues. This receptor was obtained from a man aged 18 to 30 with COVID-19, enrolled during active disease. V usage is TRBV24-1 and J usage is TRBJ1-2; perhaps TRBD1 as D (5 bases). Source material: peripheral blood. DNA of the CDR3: TGTGCCACCAGTGATTCTAGGGGTGCTGGCTACACCTTC. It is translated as CATSDSRGAGYTF.